Below, one TCR beta chain is given with its context. Its target antigen remains unknown. No base quality values were provided; no much bigger clone lies one nucleotide off. In this study, focal radiation therapy paired with CTLA-4 blockade (ipilimumab) was tested in patients who had chemo-refractory metastatic non-small-cell lung cancer. The sample comes from a study of radiotherapy plus CTLA-4 blockade in lung cancer (dated by TCRdb to 2017 to 2018). For context, the study as a whole: Objective responses occurred in 18% of enrolled patients, and 30% to 35% achieved disease control.

On the study overall, not on this receptor specifically: Increased serum interferon-beta after radiation, together with early dynamic changes in blood T cell clones, were reported to be the strongest predictors of response. After treatment with radiotherapy and ipilimumab, TCR clones that originated in tumors expanded in peripheral blood.

From its cysteine to its phenylalanine, the CDR3 spans 15 amino acids. Only the CDR3 part of the read is kept: 45 bases, read in frame from the first base. Germline trimming amounts to 5 bases on V and 1 base on J, with 6 as the count of junction bases outside the gene matches. CDR1 and CDR2 are drawn from the germline V gene: SGHVS, FNYEAQ. Libraries were built with the immunoSEQ multiplex PCR assay. The table comes from immuneACCESS by way of TCRdb, which keeps in-frame sequences with V and J called. Part of the clones is missing from these tables; in studies checked, under half for an unresolved V gene and the rest for unknown reasons. This sample comprises tens of thousands of clones, around nine tenths of them detected only once. In total, the top ten clones hold approximately 16% of the sample.

The receptor was isolated from a human donor with non-small cell lung cancer that progressed on radiotherapy plus ipilimumab. This specimen consisted of peripheral blood, obtained from a patient treated with radiotherapy plus ipilimumab. The chain employs TRBV7-6 and TRBJ2-5, and 8 junctional nucleotides match TRBD1. The DNA sequence follows: TGTGCCAGCAGCCGGACAGGGATGGTCCAAGAGACCCAGTACTTC. It specifies CASSRTGMVQETQYF. The reference TRBV7-6 and TRBJ2-5 proteins fill in what lies around the CDR3, so the full variable domain reads GAGVSQSPRYKVTKRGQDVALRCDPISGHVSLYWYRQALGQGPEFLTYFNYEAQQDKSGLPNDRFSAERPEGSISTLTIQRTEQRDSAMYRCASSRTGMVQETQYFGPGTRLLVL.